One and the same sample provided the 10 T cell receptor beta chains below, sequenced in a study of blood T cell repertoires in COVID-19. Repertoires were generated with immunoSEQ multiplex PCR, while TCRdb's copy carries only in-frame clones and drops some. In the table there are 150,000 to 200,000 clones, 85% of which are singletons. The sequenced sample consisted of peripheral blood. The receptors derive from a man between 60 and 75 years old with COVID-19, enrolled during active disease.

The V call is TRBV28, the J call TRBJ1-6; possibly TRBD1 for D (5 bases). Germline V gives CDR1 MDHEN, CDR2 SYDVKM. CDR3 length: 15 residues. The V end lost 5 bases, the J end lost 6 bases, and 14 bases lay between the germline ends. CDR3 sequence reads: CASSPTRQINSPLHF. The CDR3 DNA sequence: TGTGCCAGCAGTCCGACCCGACAGATTAATTCACCCCTCCACTTT.

The CDR3 loop is CASSPGSGNTGELFF. The CDR3, as DNA: TGTGCCAGCAGCCCTGGGAGCGGGAACACCGGGGAGCTGTTTTTT. The chain employs TRBV7-3 and TRBJ2-2, with D possibly TRBD2 on 5 matching bases. Germline V lookup: CDR1 SGHTA, CDR2 FQGTGA. This CDR3 has 15 amino acids. V lost 5 bases, J lost 1 base, and 11 bases lay in between.

As for this clone: The sample carries other DNA sequences with the same CDR3. The rearrangement joins TRBV28 to TRBJ1-1, with a weak D call TRBD1 (5 bases). The germline gives CDR1 MDHEN, CDR2 SYDVKM. Trimming pared 6 bases from V and 1 base from J, leaving 12 bases between. This CDR3 is built from 14 residues. The CDR3 reads CASRSGGSNTEAFF. The CDR3 nucleotides are TGTGCCAGCAGATCCGGGGGATCGAACACTGAAGCTTTCTTT.

The V gene is TRBV28, the J gene TRBJ1-5, with 11 nucleotides matching TRBD1. This CDR3 contains 16 residues. The ends lost 4 bases at V and 7 bases at J; junction bases unmatched: 9. CDR1 is MDHEN and CDR2 is SYDVKM in the germline V gene. CDR3 region: CASSSGGQGARQPQHF. The CDR3 region has the DNA TGTGCCAGCAGTTCCGGCGGACAGGGGGCACGACAGCCCCAGCATTTT. Using reference TRBV28 and TRBJ1-5 for the parts outside the CDR3, the full variable domain is DVKVTQSSRYLVKRTGEKVFLECVQDMDHENMFWYRQDPGLGLRLIYFSYDVKMKEKGDIPEGYSVSREKKERFSLILESASTNQTSMYLCASSSGGQGARQPQHFGDGTRLSIL.

This chain connects TRBV7-3 to TRBJ1-1; 9 bases match TRBD1. The CDR3 has 14 amino acids. Germline lookup yields CDR1 SGHTA and CDR2 FQGTGA. V was clipped by 5 bases and J by 5 bases; unmatched bases: 6. CDR3 amino acids: CASSPGQGRTEAFF. In DNA, the CDR3 is TGTGCCAGCAGCCCCGGACAGGGGAGAACTGAAGCTTTCTTT.

The genes are TRBV5-8 and TRBJ2-1, with D possibly matching TRBD1 (5 bases). The CDR3 contains 13 residues. The V end was cut by 0 bases, the J end by 8 bases, with 9 bases between. Germline assignment: CDR1 SGHTS and CDR2 YDEGEE. The CDR3 is CASSLAGSHEQFF. As DNA, the CDR3 is TGTGCCAGCAGCTTGGCAGGGTCCCATGAGCAGTTCTTC.

The rearrangement links TRBV5-1 to TRBJ2-3; 9 bases map to TRBD1. The CDR3 has 16 residues. Germline loops: CDR1 SGHRS, CDR2 YFSETQ. The V gene end was trimmed by 0 bases and the J gene end by 5 bases; junction bases not matched to a gene: 7. The CDR3: CASSLERTGAGDTQYF. CDR3 sequence (DNA): TGCGCCAGCAGCTTGGAGCGGACAGGGGCGGGAGATACGCAGTATTTT. The complete variable domain, with remaining parts taken from reference TRBV5-1 and TRBJ2-3, reads KAGVTQTPRYLIKTRGQQVTLSCSPISGHRSVSWYQQTPGQGLQFLFEYFSETQRNKGNFPGRFSGRQFSNSRSEMNVSTLELGDSALYLCASSLERTGAGDTQYFGPGTRLTVL.

This rearrangement joins TRBV15 to TRBJ1-3; the D gene is possibly TRBD1 (6 bases). The CDR3 length is 15 residues. Germline V gene lookup returns CDR1 LNHNV and CDR2 YYDKDF (reference sequence). Trimming shortened V by 5 bases and J by 4 bases, and 15 bases separated the two germline ends. In DNA, the CDR3 is TGTGCCACCAGCCTACAGGGCGGTTTGGGAAACACCATATATTTT. It is translated as CATSLQGGLGNTIYF.

The chain uses TRBV10-3 and TRBJ1-5, with D possibly being TRBD1 (5 bases). V was pared by 5 bases and J by 0 bases, with 8 bases between. Per the germline V gene, CDR1 is ENHRY and CDR2 is SYGVKD. This CDR3 is 14 amino acids long. DNA for the CDR3: TGTGCCATCAGTCCCCAGGGTAGCAATCAGCCCCAGCATTTT. Its protein product is CAISPQGSNQPQHF.

This chain links TRBV28 with TRBJ2-7; 7 nucleotides match TRBD1. This CDR3 has 15 amino acids. Germline lookup yields CDR1 MDHEN and CDR2 SYDVKM. The V and J ends lost 1 base and 5 bases, in that order; junction bases with no gene match: 8. DNA for the CDR3: TGTGCCAGCAGTTTATCAAGGGGGCCTCCCCACGAGCAGTACTTC. Translation gives CASSLSRGPPHEQYF.